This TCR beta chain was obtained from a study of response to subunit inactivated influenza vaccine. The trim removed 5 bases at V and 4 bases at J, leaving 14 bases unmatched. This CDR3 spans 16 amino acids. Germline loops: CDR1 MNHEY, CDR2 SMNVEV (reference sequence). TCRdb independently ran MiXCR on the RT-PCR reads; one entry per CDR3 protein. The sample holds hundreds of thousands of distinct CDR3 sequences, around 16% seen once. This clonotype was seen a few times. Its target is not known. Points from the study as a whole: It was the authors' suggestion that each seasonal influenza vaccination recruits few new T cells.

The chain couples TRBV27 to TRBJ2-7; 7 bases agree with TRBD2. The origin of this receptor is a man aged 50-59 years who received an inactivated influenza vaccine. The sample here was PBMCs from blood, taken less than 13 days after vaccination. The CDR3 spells CASSPTVGRGIYEQYF. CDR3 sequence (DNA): TGTGCCAGCAGTCCTACCGTGGGGAGGGGCATATACGAGCAGTACTTC.